This T cell receptor beta chain was identified in a study of T cell responses to AZD1222 COVID-19 vaccine. The method was immunoSEQ multiplex PCR; TCRdb's version includes in-frame clones alone and lacks a portion of them. The sample consists of some 140,000 clones, 75% to 95% of them appearing once. Specimen: peripheral blood, collected on day 0 of AZD1222 vaccination. The receptor was isolated from an adult in good health.

CDR3: CASSSLTSGDPLEQYF. CDR3 nucleotides: TGCGCCAGCAGCTCACTAACTAGCGGGGATCCCCTCGAGCAGTACTTC. The gene calls are TRBV5-1 and TRBJ2-7, with TRBD2 matching over 10 bases. Germline V lookup: CDR1 SGHRS, CDR2 YFSETQ. This CDR3 spans 16 amino acids. The junction had 12 bases not matched to a gene; V was cut back by 3 bases and J by 6 bases.